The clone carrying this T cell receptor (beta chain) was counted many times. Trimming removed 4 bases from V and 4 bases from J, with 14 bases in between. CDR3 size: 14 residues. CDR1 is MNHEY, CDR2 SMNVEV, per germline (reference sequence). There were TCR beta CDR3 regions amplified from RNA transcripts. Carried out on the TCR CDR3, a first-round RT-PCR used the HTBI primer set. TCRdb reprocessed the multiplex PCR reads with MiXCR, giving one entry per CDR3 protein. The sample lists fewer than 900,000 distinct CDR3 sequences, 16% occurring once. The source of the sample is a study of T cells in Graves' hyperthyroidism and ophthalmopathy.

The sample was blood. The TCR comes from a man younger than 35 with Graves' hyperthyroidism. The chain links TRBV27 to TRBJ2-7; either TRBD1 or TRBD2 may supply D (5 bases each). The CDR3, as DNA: TGTGCCAGCAGTTCCGGGACCGAGTCATACGAGCAGTACTTC. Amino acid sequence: CASSSGTESYEQYF.